The 31 T cell receptor beta chains reported below all come from one sample, sequenced in a study of a mutant IDH1 vaccine in newly diagnosed glioma (dated by TCRdb to the early 2020s). In light of the paper, this sample's time point label describes: week 35, safety follow-up. Each vaccine dose, consisting of 300 ug of a 20-mer mutant IDH1 peptide in Montanide, was administered subcutaneously with topical imiquimod. The library was obtained by the immunoSEQ multiplex PCR assay. Entries here come from immuneACCESS through TCRdb and include only in-frame sequences with V and J called. Some clones fail to appear in such tables; in the studies checked, an unresolved V gene covers under half of the shortfall, and the cause of the remainder is unknown. For this sample the table gives approximately 50,000 clones, of which 76% were detected only once. Jointly, the top ten make up more than 9% of the sample.

These receptors are not linked to any known antigen. Sequencing was performed on PBMCs, taken from a glioma patient whose treatment included an IDH1 peptide vaccine. These receptor sequences come from a man in his forties or fifties with glioma.

This clone was picked up a small number of times. The chain combines TRBV2 with TRBJ1-2, with D perhaps TRBD1 (5 bases). The germline V gene encodes CDR1 SNHLY and CDR2 FYNNEI. The CDR3 extends over 13 amino acids. V shed 2 bases and J shed 7 bases, with 11 bases lying between them. CDR3 protein: CASSETGLPGYTF. The CDR3, as DNA: TGTGCCAGCAGTGAAACAGGCCTCCCTGGCTACACCTTC. The complete variable domain, with remaining parts taken from reference TRBV2 and TRBJ1-2, reads EPEVTQTPSHQVTQMGQEVILRCVPISNHLYFYWYRQILGQKVEFLVSFYNNEISEKSEIFDDQFSVERPDGSNFTLKIRSTKLEDSAMYFCASSETGLPGYTFGSGTRLTVV.

This chain connects TRBV5-4 to TRBJ2-5; the D is unclear. Trimming removed 1 base at V and 5 bases at J, with 9 bases between. There are 13 residues in the CDR3. CDR1 is SGHNT, CDR2 YYREEE, per germline (reference sequence). CDR3 protein: CASSLIEDETQYF. The DNA of the CDR3 is TGTGCCAGCAGCTTGATCGAGGACGAGACCCAGTACTTC.

The chain has TRBV19 and TRBJ1-1, with 7 bases identical to TRBD1. The V and J ends lost 6 bases and 1 base, in that order; junction bases with no gene match: 11. CDR1 and CDR2 from the germline V gene are LNHDA and SQIVND (reference sequence). CDR3 length: 16 residues. DNA of the CDR3: TGTGCCAGTAGCCCGATCGGGACAGAAGCGAACACTGAAGCTTTCTTT. Its protein product is CASSPIGTEANTEAFF.

The chain couples TRBV30 to TRBJ1-5, with TRBD1 as a possible D gene (6 bases). The CDR3 length is 14 residues. V was cut by 1 base and J by 4 bases, with 11 bases left in between. The V gene's germline CDR1 is GTSNPN and CDR2 SVGIG (reference sequence). DNA for the CDR3: TGTGCCTGGAGTGATGGACAGATTAATCAGCCCCAGCATTTT. Residues: CAWSDGQINQPQHF.

The chain combines TRBV28 with TRBJ1-1; 8 bases agree with TRBD1. Losses at the gene ends were 4 bases for V and 2 bases for J; bases not matched to a gene: 6. CDR3 length equals 15 residues. The germline V gene encodes CDR1 MDHEN and CDR2 SYDVKM. The CDR3 DNA follows: TGTGCCAGCAGTTCAGGGGGCTCGCTCAACACTGAAGCTTTCTTT. Translated: CASSSGGSLNTEAFF.

This chain joins TRBV5-1 and TRBJ2-5, with D possibly matching TRBD2 (6 bases). The CDR3 has 14 amino acids. Germline V CDR1 and CDR2: SGHRS, YFSETQ. The germline V and J ends were trimmed by 4 bases and 2 bases, with 12 bases remaining between them. The CDR3 region is CASSPTRGQETQYF. CDR3 DNA sequence: TGCGCCAGCAGCCCCACCCGGGGGCAAGAGACCCAGTACTTC. Filled out from reference TRBV5-1 and TRBJ2-5, the complete variable domain reads KAGVTQTPRYLIKTRGQQVTLSCSPISGHRSVSWYQQTPGQGLQFLFEYFSETQRNKGNFPGRFSGRQFSNSRSEMNVSTLELGDSALYLCASSPTRGQETQYFGPGTRLLVL.

The chain employs TRBV15 and TRBJ2-4, with a weak D call TRBD1 (7 bases). Trimming took 3 bases from V and 8 from J, leaving 11 bases between them. The CDR3 is 13 amino acids. The germline V gene has CDR1 LNHNV and CDR2 YYDKDF (reference sequence). In DNA, the CDR3 is TGTGCCACCAGCAGGGACAGGAGGGACATTCAGTACTTC. Translated: CATSRDRRDIQYF.

The table lists this clone with a few counts. The chain combines TRBV7-2 with TRBJ1-2; no reliable D call. V dropped 4 bases and J dropped 3 bases, with 15 bases sitting between them. The CDR3 contains 15 residues. Germline CDR1 reads SGHTA; CDR2 reads FQGNSA. Written as DNA, the CDR3 is TGTGCCAGCAGCTACGGGAGGACGGACTACTATGGCTACACCTTC. This gives the protein CASSYGRTDYYGYTF.

This clone has a single count. This sequence joins TRBV5-8 and TRBJ2-3; the D gene could be TRBD1 or TRBD2 (5 bases each). Germline V gene lookup returns CDR1 SGHTS and CDR2 YDEGEE. The CDR3 length is 15 residues. V dropped 4 bases and J dropped 5 bases, with 17 bases sitting between them. CDR3 sequence (DNA): TGTGCCAGCAGCCATTATCCCGGGGCCGAAGATACGCAGTATTTT. This translates into CASSHYPGAEDTQYF.

This chain connects TRBV14 to TRBJ2-1; 7 nucleotides line up with TRBD1. V gave up 4 bases and J gave up 8 bases; unmatched junction bases: 5. This CDR3 comprises 13 residues. CDR1 and CDR2 from the germline V gene are SGHDN and FVKESK. CDR3 loop: CASSPDRRYEQFF. Here the CDR3 DNA reads TGTGCCAGCAGCCCGGACAGGCGGTATGAGCAGTTCTTC.

The rearrangement links TRBV18 to TRBJ1-1; tentatively, D is TRBD1 (6 bases). Trimming cost V 2 bases and J 0 bases, with 16 bases left between them. The CDR3 contains 17 residues. From germline, CDR1 is KGHSH and CDR2 LQKENI. The chain's CDR3 is CASSPRVGANLNTEAFF. In DNA form, the CDR3 reads TGTGCCAGCTCACCAAGGGTGGGGGCGAACCTGAACACTGAAGCTTTCTTT. Filled out from reference TRBV18 and TRBJ1-1, the complete variable domain reads NAGVMQNPRHLVRRRGQEARLRCSPMKGHSHVYWYRQLPEEGLKFMVYLQKENIIDESGMPKERFSAEFPKEGPSILRIQQVVRGDSAAYFCASSPRVGANLNTEAFFGQGTRLTVV.

Here the CDR3 reads CASSIGETPSGNTIYF. As DNA, the CDR3 is TGTGCCAGCAGCATAGGGGAAACCCCCTCTGGAAACACCATATATTTT. The rearrangement joins TRBV21-1 to TRBJ1-3; the D call of TRBD1 is as the table states it, not checked on the DNA. TRBV21-1 is classified as a pseudogene. CDR3 size: 16 residues.

The gene calls are TRBV5-5 and TRBJ1-4; D is ambiguous. CDR1 is SGHKS and CDR2 is YYEKEE in the germline V gene (reference sequence). There are 14 residues in the CDR3. V was clipped by 3 bases and J by 3 bases, with 9 bases between them. Here the CDR3 reads CASSSLGPNEKLFF. CDR3 sequence (DNA): TGTGCCAGCAGCTCTCTTGGACCTAATGAAAAACTGTTTTTT.

This sequence joins TRBV30 and TRBJ2-2, with D possibly TRBD1 on 6 matching bases. CDR3 size: 14 residues. Deletions cut 1 base from V and 4 bases from J, with 10 bases between. The germline V gene has CDR1 GTSNPN and CDR2 SVGIG (reference sequence). The CDR3 sequence is CAWSAGRGTGELFF. The CDR3, as DNA: TGTGCCTGGAGTGCGGGCAGGGGCACCGGGGAGCTGTTTTTT.

This clone was seen a handful of times. V gene TRBV2 combines with J gene TRBJ1-4, with TRBD1 matching over 7 bases. There are 15 residues in the CDR3. Germline values: CDR1 SNHLY, CDR2 FYNNEI. The ends lost 6 bases at V and 8 bases at J; junction bases unmatched: 12. CDR3 sequence: CASRKERQGGEKLFF. The DNA for the CDR3 is TGTGCCAGCAGGAAAGAAAGACAGGGTGGAGAAAAACTGTTTTTT.

The gene calls are TRBV25-1 and TRBJ1-2; 9 nucleotides match TRBD1. J was trimmed by 6 bases and V by 0 bases; bases with no gene match: 8. The CDR3 totals 16 residues. Germline lookup yields CDR1 MGHDK and CDR2 SYGVNS. The CDR3 sequence is CASSEYIGTGQDGYTF. Here the CDR3 DNA reads TGTGCCAGCAGTGAATATATAGGGACAGGGCAAGATGGCTACACCTTC.

This clone was picked up many times. The chain combines TRBV7-2 with TRBJ1-2; TRBD1 is a possible D gene (5 bases). V lost 1 base, J lost 2 bases, and 11 bases lay in between. The CDR3 loop spans 15 amino acids. Germline V CDR1 and CDR2: SGHTA, FQGNSA. In DNA form, the CDR3 reads TGTGCCAGCAGCTTAGGAAAGACAGTAAACTATGGCTACACCTTC. Amino acid sequence: CASSLGKTVNYGYTF.

V and J are TRBV11-1 and TRBJ2-3; unclear D gene. Germline loops: CDR1 SGHAT, CDR2 FQDESV (reference sequence). The CDR3 runs to 12 residues. V was pared by 1 base and J by 9 bases, with 8 bases between. The CDR3 reads CASSLEGYTQYF. CDR3 coding DNA: TGTGCCAGCAGCTTAGAAGGGTACACGCAGTATTTT.

This clone was seen more than once but under ten times. V and J are TRBV4-1 and TRBJ2-2; D is unresolved. Germline CDR1 and CDR2: MGHRA and YSYEKL. CDR3 length: 13 amino acids. V dropped 3 bases and J dropped 6 bases, with 8 bases sitting between them. The CDR3 DNA is TGCGCCAGCAGCCAGCGCGGAGCCGGGGAGCTGTTTTTT. Its translation: CASSQRGAGELFF.

There are a few counts of this clone. V and J are TRBV5-8 and TRBJ2-2; TRBD1 agrees at 7 bases. The V gene's germline CDR1 is SGHTS and CDR2 YDEGEE. V gave up 4 bases and J gave up 9 bases; unmatched junction bases: 12. This CDR3 contains 15 residues. CDR3 nucleotides: TGTGCCAGCAGCCTTCGGACAGGTGAACACCGGGAGCTGTTTTTT. This gives the protein CASSLRTGEHRELFF.

This chain links TRBV11-3 with TRBJ2-5; D is tentatively TRBD1 or TRBD2 (5 bases each). The germline gives CDR1 SGHNT, CDR2 YENEEA. The CDR3 loop spans 13 amino acids. V was pared by 6 bases and J by 2 bases, with 10 bases between. The CDR3 sequence: CASRSGTQETQYF. The CDR3 DNA reads as TGTGCCAGCAGGTCGGGGACGCAAGAGACCCAGTACTTC.

The chain has TRBV27 and TRBJ1-4; no clear D. Trimming left V 0 bases short and J 8 bases short, with 19 bases between. Germline assignment: CDR1 MNHEY and CDR2 SMNVEV (reference sequence). There are 17 residues in the CDR3. The CDR3 bases are TGTGCCAGCAGTTTATCGAGGCGCGATGGAGGTGGGGAAAAACTGTTTTTT. It yields the protein CASSLSRRDGGGEKLFF.

CDR3 DNA sequence: TGTGCCAGCAGCTTAGGCGTAAGCCGGGGGCAAGAGACCCAGTACTTC. This sequence encodes CASSLGVSRGQETQYF. The chain is built from TRBV7-2 and TRBJ2-5; D may be TRBD2 (6 bases). V dropped 1 base and J dropped 2 bases, with 14 bases sitting between them. CDR3 size: 16 residues. Germline CDR1 reads SGHTA; CDR2 reads FQGNSA.

The V and J genes are TRBV10-3 and TRBJ2-1; 10 nucleotides agree with TRBD2. The CDR3 totals 14 residues. The junction had 12 bases not matched to a gene; V was cut back by 11 bases and J by 8 bases. Germline CDR1 and CDR2: ENHRY and SYGVKD. The CDR3 region has the DNA TGTGCCGTCGAAAAGCGGGAGGGCATTTATGAGCAGTTCTTC. This encodes CAVEKREGIYEQFF.

CDR3 coding DNA: TGTGCCATCGCCCCCAGCCAGGGGATCAGTGAGCAGTTCTTC. Amino acid sequence: CAIAPSQGISEQFF. The V call is TRBV10-3, the J call TRBJ2-1, with D perhaps TRBD1 (6 bases). Germline CDR1 ENHRY, CDR2 SYGVKD. V was clipped by 8 bases and J by 9 bases, with 20 bases between them. CDR3 length: 14 amino acids.

The CDR3 nucleotides are TGTGCCAGCTCACACGACAGTTACACTGAAGCTTTCTTT. Translation gives CASSHDSYTEAFF. V gene TRBV18 combines with J gene TRBJ1-1; D may be TRBD1 (5 bases). The V gene's germline CDR1 is KGHSH and CDR2 LQKENI. With 4 bases removed from V and 3 bases from J, the gap between germline ends came to 9 bases. This CDR3 has 13 residues.

The gene calls are TRBV6-5 and TRBJ1-5; unclear D gene. V lost 2 bases and J 2 bases, leaving 7 bases between the germline ends. CDR1 is MNHEY, CDR2 SVGAGI, per germline. The CDR3 is 14 amino acids. DNA of the CDR3: TGTGCCAGCAGTTACCGGCAGGGCAATCAGCCCCAGCATTTT. Protein: CASSYRQGNQPQHF.

The rearrangement uses TRBV30 and TRBJ2-3, with 8 bases matching TRBD2. There are 14 residues in the CDR3. Trimming took 6 bases from V and 4 from J; bases not matched to a gene: 9. The germline V gene encodes CDR1 GTSNPN and CDR2 SVGIG (reference sequence). The CDR3 DNA reads TGTGCCTGTCCGAGCGGGAGCACCGCAGATACGCAGTATTTT. It specifies CACPSGSTADTQYF.

V is TRBV7-9 and J is TRBJ2-3; tentative D call: TRBD2 (5 bases). V lost 0 bases, J lost 4 bases, and 11 bases lay in between. CDR1 is SEHNR, CDR2 FQNEAQ, per germline (reference sequence). CDR3 size: 15 residues. CDR3 amino acids: CASSLAQWGADTQYF. The CDR3 DNA reads as TGTGCCAGCAGCTTAGCGCAGTGGGGAGCAGATACGCAGTATTTT. Looking up the rest from reference TRBV7-9 and TRBJ2-3 gives the full variable domain: DTGVSQNPRHKITKRGQNVTFRCDPISEHNRLYWYRQTLGQGPEFLTYFQNEAQLEKSRLLSDRFSAERPKGSFSTLEIQRTEQGDSAMYLCASSLAQWGADTQYFGPGTRLTVL.

V and J are TRBV27 and TRBJ2-1; D not certain. CDR3 length: 16 residues. The V and J ends lost 4 bases and 0 bases respectively, with 13 bases between them. Germline-derived CDR1 and CDR2 are MNHEY and SMNVEV (reference sequence). CDR3 in DNA: TGTGCCAGCAGTTCCCTGAGGAAGGGCTCCTACAATGAGCAGTTCTTC. Translated: CASSSLRKGSYNEQFF.

The CDR3 DNA reads as TGTGCCAGCAGCCAAACAGGGAGAGTGGTTGAGCAGTTCTTC. Translated: CASSQTGRVVEQFF. The chain has TRBV13 and TRBJ2-1; TRBD1 might be the D (6 bases). V lost 5 bases and J lost 9, with 17 bases in between. The germline gives CDR1 PRHDT, CDR2 FYEKMQ (reference sequence). This CDR3 contains 14 residues.